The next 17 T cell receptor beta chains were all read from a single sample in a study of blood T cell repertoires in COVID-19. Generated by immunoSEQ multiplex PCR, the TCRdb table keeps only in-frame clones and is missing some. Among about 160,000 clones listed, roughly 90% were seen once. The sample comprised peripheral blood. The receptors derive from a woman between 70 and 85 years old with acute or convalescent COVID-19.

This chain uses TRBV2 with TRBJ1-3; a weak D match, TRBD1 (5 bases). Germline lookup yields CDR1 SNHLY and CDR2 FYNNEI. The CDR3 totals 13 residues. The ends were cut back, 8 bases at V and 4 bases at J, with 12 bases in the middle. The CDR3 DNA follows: TGTGCCAGCCGCAGGGAAGTGGGAAACACCATATATTTT. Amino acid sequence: CASRREVGNTIYF.

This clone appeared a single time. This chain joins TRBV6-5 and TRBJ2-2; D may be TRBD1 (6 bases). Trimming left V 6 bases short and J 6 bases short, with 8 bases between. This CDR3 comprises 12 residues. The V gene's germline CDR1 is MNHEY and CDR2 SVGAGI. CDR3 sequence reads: CASRQGAGELFF. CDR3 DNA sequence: TGTGCCAGCAGACAGGGTGCCGGGGAGCTGTTTTTT.

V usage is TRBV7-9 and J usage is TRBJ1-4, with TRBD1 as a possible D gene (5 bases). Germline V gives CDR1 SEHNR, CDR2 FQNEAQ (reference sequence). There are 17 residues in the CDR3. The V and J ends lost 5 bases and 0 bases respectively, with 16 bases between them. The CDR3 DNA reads TGTGCCAGCAGCCAAGCGGGGGTTAGGACAACTAATGAAAAACTGTTTTTT. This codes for CASSQAGVRTTNEKLFF.

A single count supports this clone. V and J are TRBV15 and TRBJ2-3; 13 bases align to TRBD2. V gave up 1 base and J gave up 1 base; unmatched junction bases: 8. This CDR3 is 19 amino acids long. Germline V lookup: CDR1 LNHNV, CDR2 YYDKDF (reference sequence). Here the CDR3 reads CATSRGGTSGVWGTDTQYF. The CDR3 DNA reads TGTGCCACCAGCAGAGGGGGGACTAGCGGGGTGTGGGGCACAGATACGCAGTATTTT.

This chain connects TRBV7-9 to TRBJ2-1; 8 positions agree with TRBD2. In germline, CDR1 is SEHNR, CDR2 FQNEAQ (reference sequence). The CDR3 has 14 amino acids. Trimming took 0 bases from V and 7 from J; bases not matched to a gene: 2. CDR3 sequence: CASSLALAVNEQFF. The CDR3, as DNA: TGTGCCAGCAGCTTAGCACTAGCGGTAAATGAGCAGTTCTTC.

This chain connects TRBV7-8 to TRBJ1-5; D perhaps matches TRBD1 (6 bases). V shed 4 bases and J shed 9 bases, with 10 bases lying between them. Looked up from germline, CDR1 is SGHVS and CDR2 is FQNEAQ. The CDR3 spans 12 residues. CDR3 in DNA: TGTGCCAGCAGCTACCAACAGGGGCCCCAGCATTTT. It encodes CASSYQQGPQHF. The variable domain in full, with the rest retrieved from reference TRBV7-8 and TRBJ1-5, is GAGVSQSPRYKVAKRGQDVALRCDPISGHVSLFWYQQALGQGPEFLTYFQNEAQLDKSGLPSDRFFAERPEGSVSTLKIQRTQQEDSAVYLCASSYQQGPQHFGDGTRLSIL.

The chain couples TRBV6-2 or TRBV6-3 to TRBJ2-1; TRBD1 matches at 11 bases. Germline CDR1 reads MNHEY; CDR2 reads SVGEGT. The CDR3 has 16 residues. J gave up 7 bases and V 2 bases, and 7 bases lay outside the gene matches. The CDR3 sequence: CASSYPDRGLGNEQFF. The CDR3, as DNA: TGTGCCAGCAGTTACCCGGACAGGGGGCTTGGGAATGAGCAGTTCTTC.

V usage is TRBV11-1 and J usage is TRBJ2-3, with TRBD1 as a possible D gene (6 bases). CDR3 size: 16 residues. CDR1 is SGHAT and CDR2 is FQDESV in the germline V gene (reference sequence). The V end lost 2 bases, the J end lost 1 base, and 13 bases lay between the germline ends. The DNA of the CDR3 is TGTGCCAGCAGCTTAAGTTGGGGGACACGCACAGATACGCAGTATTTT. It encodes CASSLSWGTRTDTQYF.

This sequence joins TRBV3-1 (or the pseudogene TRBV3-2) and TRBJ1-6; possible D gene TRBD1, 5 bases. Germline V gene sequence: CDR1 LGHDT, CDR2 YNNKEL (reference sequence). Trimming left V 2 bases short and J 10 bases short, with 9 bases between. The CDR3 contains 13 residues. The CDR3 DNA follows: TGTGCCAGCAGCCAACATAGGGGCTCACCCCTCCACTTT. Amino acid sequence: CASSQHRGSPLHF.

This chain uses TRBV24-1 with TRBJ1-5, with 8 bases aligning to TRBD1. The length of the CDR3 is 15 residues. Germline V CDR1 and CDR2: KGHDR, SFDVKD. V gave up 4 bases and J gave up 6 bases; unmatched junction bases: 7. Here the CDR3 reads CATSERTGTLQPQHF. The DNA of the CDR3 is TGTGCCACCAGTGAAAGGACAGGGACACTTCAGCCCCAGCATTTT.

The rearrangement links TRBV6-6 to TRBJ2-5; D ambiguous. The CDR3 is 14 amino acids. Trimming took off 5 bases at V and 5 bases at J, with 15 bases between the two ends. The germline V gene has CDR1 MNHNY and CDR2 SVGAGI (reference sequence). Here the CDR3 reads CASSPSATTETQYF. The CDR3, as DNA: TGTGCCAGCAGTCCATCGGCCACTACGGAGACCCAGTACTTC.

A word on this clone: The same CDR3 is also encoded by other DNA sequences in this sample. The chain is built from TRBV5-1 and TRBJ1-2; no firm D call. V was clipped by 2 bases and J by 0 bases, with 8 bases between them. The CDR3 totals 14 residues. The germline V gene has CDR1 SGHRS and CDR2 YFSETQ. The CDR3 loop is CASSFGDTNYGYTF. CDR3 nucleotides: TGCGCCAGCAGCTTCGGCGACACTAACTATGGCTACACCTTC.

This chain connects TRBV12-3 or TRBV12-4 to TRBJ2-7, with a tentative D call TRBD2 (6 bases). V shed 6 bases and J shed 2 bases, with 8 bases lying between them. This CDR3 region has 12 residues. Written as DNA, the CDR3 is TGTGCCAGCAGCTCGGGGGCCTACGAGCAGTACTTC. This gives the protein CASSSGAYEQYF.

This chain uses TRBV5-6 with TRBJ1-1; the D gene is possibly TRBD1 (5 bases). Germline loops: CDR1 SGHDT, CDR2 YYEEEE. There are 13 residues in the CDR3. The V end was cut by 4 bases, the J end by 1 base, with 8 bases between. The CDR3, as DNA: TGTGCCAGCAGCGTCCAGGGGAACACTGAAGCTTTCTTT. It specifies CASSVQGNTEAFF.

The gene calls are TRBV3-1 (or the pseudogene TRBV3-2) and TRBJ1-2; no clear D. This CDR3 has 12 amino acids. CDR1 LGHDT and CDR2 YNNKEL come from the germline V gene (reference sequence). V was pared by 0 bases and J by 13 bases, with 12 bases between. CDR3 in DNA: TGTGCCAGCAGCCAAGAAGGGAGCGCCGGCACCTTC. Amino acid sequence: CASSQEGSAGTF.

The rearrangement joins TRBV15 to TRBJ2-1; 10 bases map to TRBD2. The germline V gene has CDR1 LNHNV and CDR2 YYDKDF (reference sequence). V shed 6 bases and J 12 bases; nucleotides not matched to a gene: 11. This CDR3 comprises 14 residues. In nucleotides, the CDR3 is TGTGCCACCAGACAGAGCATACTAGCGGGGACGCAGTTCTTC. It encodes CATRQSILAGTQFF. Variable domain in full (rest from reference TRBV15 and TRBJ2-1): DAMVIQNPRYQVTQFGKPVTLSCSQTLNHNVMYWYQQKSSQAPKLLFHYYDKDFNNEADTPDNFQSRRPNTSFCFLDIRSPGLGDTAMYLCATRQSILAGTQFFGPGTRLTVL.

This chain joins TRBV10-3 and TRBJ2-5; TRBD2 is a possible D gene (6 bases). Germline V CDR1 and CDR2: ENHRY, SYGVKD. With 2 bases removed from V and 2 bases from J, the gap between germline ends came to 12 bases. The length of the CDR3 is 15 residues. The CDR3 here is CAISEMGGTQETQYF. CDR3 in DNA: TGTGCCATCAGTGAGATGGGGGGTACTCAAGAGACCCAGTACTTC.